These T cell receptor beta chains were read from a single sample in a study of T-cell memory formation after mild COVID-19. TCRdb redid the calling of the 5' RACE reads with MiXCR, one entry per CDR3 protein. The sample records hundreds of thousands of distinct CDR3 sequences, 15% to 20% being singletons. What was sequenced was PBMCs or a T cell subset sorted from them (not recorded which). The receptors were sampled from an adult woman who had mild COVID-19 (a few samples of this study predate the infection). Cell type and time point are not known. Both conserved end residues are part of each CDR3. A D gene is named only where the DNA matches it firmly. Clone size, where shown, is once, few, many, or a class for clones that have expanded.

j_gene,d_gene,abundance,v_gene,CDR3aa,CDR3nt
TRBJ2-2,.,many,TRBV7-8,CASSSHTGELFF,TGTGCCAGCAGCTCTCACACCGGGGAGCTGTTTTTT
TRBJ2-7,.,few,TRBV20-1,CSARSPVNYEQYF,TGCAGTGCTAGGTCTCCCGTAAACTACGAGCAGTACTTC
TRBJ1-1,.,.,TRBV20-1,CSARDHQGITEAFF,TGCAGTGCTAGAGATCACCAGGGGATCACTGAAGCTTTCTTT
TRBJ2-7,TRBD1,few,TRBV4-1,CASSQVGQYEQYF,TGCGCCAGCAGCCAAGTGGGACAGTACGAGCAGTACTTC
TRBJ2-7,TRBD1,few,TRBV3-1,CASSADRAYEQYF,TGTGCCAGCAGCGCGGACAGGGCGTACGAGCAGTACTTC
TRBJ2-1,TRBD2,few,TRBV7-9,CASSPRTSGSNNEQFF,TGTGCCAGCAGCCCTAGGACTAGCGGATCCAACAATGAGCAGTTCTTC
TRBJ2-1,TRBD2,.,TRBV12-3/TRBV12-4,CASRQSGKDAEQFF,TGTGCCAGCAGACAGAGCGGGAAAGATGCTGAGCAGTTCTTC
TRBJ1-2,.,few,TRBV20-1,CSARGPRGGVDNYGYTF,TGCAGTGCTAGAGGACCCAGGGGAGGGGTTGATAACTATGGCTACACCTTC
TRBJ2-1,.,.,TRBV7-3,CASSYSSPEQFF,TGTGCCAGCAGTTATAGTTCACCTGAGCAGTTCTTC
TRBJ2-7,.,few,TRBV7-9,CASSGQTASYEQYF,TGTGCCAGCAGCGGGCAGACAGCTTCCTACGAGCAGTACTTC
TRBJ2-5,.,few,TRBV12-3/TRBV12-4,CASSFKAQETQYF,TGTGCCAGCAGTTTTAAAGCACAAGAGACCCAGTACTTC
TRBJ2-1,TRBD2,once,TRBV12-3/TRBV12-4,CASSSGLDSNEQFF,TGTGCCAGCAGTTCCGGACTAGACTCGAATGAGCAGTTCTTC
TRBJ2-7,TRBD1,many,TRBV19,CASSPGTGITYEQYF,TGCGCCAGCAGCCCCGGGACAGGGATTACCTACGAGCAGTACTTC
TRBJ2-5,.,few,TRBV20-1,CSARDIRGRETQYF,TGCAGTGCTAGAGATATACGGGGGCGGGAGACCCAGTACTTC
TRBJ1-2,.,few,TRBV29-1,CSVEVSGGSSYGYTF,TGCAGCGTTGAAGTTAGCGGAGGCAGTTCATATGGCTACACCTTC